Described below is a single T cell receptor beta chain sequence and its context. What it binds is not known. This entry belongs to a study of cytomegalovirus exposure and HLA in healthy donors. Study-wide results and caveats: A missense DCLRE1C variant was associated with V- and J-gene trimming of TCR beta chains in a later analysis, and an independent cohort replicated the association. There were several of the most significant clusters that appeared linked to common viral pathogens in a later analysis.

The primer mix had 60 Vbeta and 13 Jbeta primers. The data were produced by immunoSEQ multiplex PCR, yet TCRdb's version contains in-frame clones alone and is incomplete. This sample has 210,000 or so clones, with 87% found just once. This CDR3 region has 14 residues. Germline CDR1 reads MNHNS; CDR2 reads SASEGT. The clonotype originates from a man aged 25-40 years in good health and CMV-seronegative. The chain has TRBV6-1 and TRBJ2-5; D might be TRBD2 (6 bases). The end of the DNA fits TRBJ2-7 better, so the J call may be wrong. The sequencing sample was made of PBMCs. The CDR3 DNA follows: TGTGCCAGCGGAGGGGACGGATTCTTCTACGAGCAGTACTTC. Its protein product is CASGGDGFFYEQYF.